The 19 T cell receptor beta chains in this list originate from one sample, sequenced in a study of T cells in Graves' hyperthyroidism and ophthalmopathy. Amplification of TCR beta CDR3 regions used RNA as the template. First-round RT-PCR with HTBI primers amplified the TCR CDR3 region. TCRdb processed the multiplex PCR reads anew with MiXCR; each CDR3 protein has one entry. The sample records about 840,000 distinct CDR3 sequences, 38% being singletons. Sample: blood. The receptors originated from a man aged 18 to 35 with Graves' hyperthyroidism.

J is TRBJ2-7 and V is TRBV7-2; D may be TRBD1 (5 bases). Germline CDR1 reads SGHTA; CDR2 reads FQGNSA. V gave up 6 bases and J gave up 6 bases, with 24 bases separating them. The CDR3 has 16 residues. The CDR3 reads CASSLSIGIVTGEQYF. Here the CDR3 DNA reads TGTGCCAGCAGTTTAAGTATAGGGATCGTCACAGGCGAGCAGTACTTC.

The chain recombines TRBV19 with TRBJ1-1; D possibly corresponds to TRBD1 (6 bases). V was pared by 7 bases and J by 7 bases, with 22 bases between. CDR3 length: 15 amino acids. Germline V lookup: CDR1 LNHDA, CDR2 SQIVND (reference sequence). CDR3 in DNA: TGTGCCAGTATTCCGCCGGGGGCGCATCTGGGTGAAGCTTTCTTT. Residues: CASIPPGAHLGEAFF.

This rearrangement joins TRBV5-1 to TRBJ1-1; no clear D. In germline, CDR1 is SGHRS, CDR2 YFSETQ. V lost 0 bases and J 0 bases, leaving 6 bases between the germline ends. CDR3 size: 14 residues. The chain's CDR3 is CASSLAVLNTEAFF. In nucleotides, the CDR3 is TGCGCCAGCAGCTTGGCCGTTTTGAACACTGAAGCTTTCTTT. Full variable domain (rest looked up from reference TRBV5-1 and TRBJ1-1): KAGVTQTPRYLIKTRGQQVTLSCSPISGHRSVSWYQQTPGQGLQFLFEYFSETQRNKGNFPGRFSGRQFSNSRSEMNVSTLELGDSALYLCASSLAVLNTEAFFGQGTRLTVV.

CDR3 nucleotides: TGTGCTAGCAGGCAGGGCGTATCCTATGGCTACACCTTC. It translates to CASRQGVSYGYTF. The genes are TRBV10-3 and TRBJ1-2; the D gene is possibly TRBD1 (5 bases). The CDR3 covers 13 residues. The germline CDR1 and CDR2 sequences are ENHRY and SYGVKD.

This clonotype has only one observation. A much larger clone lies one base from this, so it may be a read error. This rearrangement joins TRBV2 to TRBJ1-5, with D maybe TRBD1 (5 bases). CDR3 size: 12 residues. Germline V gene data show CDR1 as SNHLY and CDR2 as FYNNEI. V lost 7 bases, J lost 5 bases, and 9 bases lay in between. CDR3 DNA sequence: TGTGCCAGCACGGTAGGGGATCAGCCCCAGCATTTT. Protein: CASTVGDQPQHF.

This clonotype was seen many times. V gene TRBV19 combines with J gene TRBJ2-7; D is perhaps TRBD1 (6 bases). V was shortened by 5 bases and J by 5 bases, with 10 bases between the two germline ends. The CDR3 is 12 amino acids. CDR1 and CDR2 (germline): LNHDA, SQIVND (reference sequence). The CDR3 here is CASSWTADEQYF. CDR3 nucleotides: TGTGCCAGTAGTTGGACAGCCGACGAGCAGTACTTC.

This clonotype showed up many times. This chain connects TRBV9 to TRBJ2-2; 7 bases match TRBD1. This CDR3 spans 13 amino acids. Germline-derived CDR1 and CDR2 are SGDLS and YYNGEE. V lost 0 bases to trimming and J lost 8 bases; unmatched junction nucleotides: 1. CDR3 amino acids: CASSVGQGGELFF. Here the CDR3 DNA reads TGTGCCAGCAGCGTAGGACAGGGAGGGGAGCTGTTTTTT.

The chain uses TRBV10-1 and TRBJ2-5, with 7 bases aligning to TRBD1. The junction had 3 bases not matched to a gene; V was cut back by 7 bases and J by 1 base. Germline CDR1 WNHNN, CDR2 SYGVQD (reference sequence). The CDR3 covers 13 residues. CDR3 in DNA: TGCGCCAGCATGGACAGGTCCCAAGAGACCCAGTACTTC. Amino acids: CASMDRSQETQYF.

As DNA, the CDR3 is TGTGCCAGCAGCCCCCTGGGGGGGGAGGGGGAATCCTACGAGCAGTACTTC. It codes for CASSPLGGEGESYEQYF. This chain links TRBV25-1 with TRBJ2-7, with D possibly TRBD2 on 7 matching bases. CDR1 and CDR2 from the germline V gene are MGHDK and SYGVNS. With 6 bases removed from V and 1 base from J, the gap between germline ends came to 22 bases. The CDR3 runs to 17 residues.

This clonotype came up many times. The chain uses TRBV20-1 and TRBJ1-5; D is unclear. This CDR3 has 14 residues. Germline V gene sequence: CDR1 DFQATT, CDR2 SNEGSKA (reference sequence). V dropped 4 bases and J dropped 1 base, with 11 bases sitting between them. In DNA, the CDR3 is TGCAGTGCTACCCCCCCGATCAGCAATCAGCCCCAGCATTTT. Translation: CSATPPISNQPQHF.

This clonotype was seen more than once but under ten times. The genes are TRBV6-5 and TRBJ2-7; TRBD2 matches 9 bases. With V trimmed by 5 bases and J by 8 bases, 10 bases remained unmatched. The CDR3 has 14 amino acids. Germline CDR1 and CDR2: MNHEY and SVGAGI. The CDR3 sequence: CASSASDSGGKQYF. The CDR3 DNA sequence: TGTGCCAGCAGTGCCTCGGATAGCGGGGGCAAGCAGTACTTC.

The V gene is TRBV7-8, the J gene TRBJ1-5; D gene ambiguous. CDR3 length: 15 amino acids. Germline CDR1 SGHVS, CDR2 FQNEAQ. Deletions cut 5 bases from V and 6 bases from J, with 17 bases between. The CDR3 spells CASSGDRSFSQPQHF. CDR3 coding DNA: TGTGCCAGCAGCGGAGATAGAAGTTTTAGTCAGCCCCAGCATTTT.

This chain uses TRBV20-1 with TRBJ1-4; 7 bases match TRBD1. Germline V lookup: CDR1 DFQATT, CDR2 SNEGSKA (reference sequence). J was trimmed by 6 bases and V by 4 bases; bases with no gene match: 8. CDR3 length: 14 residues. The CDR3 bases are TGCAGTGCTACCTCAGGGGGTTTAGATGAAAAACTGTTTTTT. Encoded protein: CSATSGGLDEKLFF.

This clonotype was recorded a few times. The rearrangement uses TRBV20-1 and TRBJ2-7; the D gene could be TRBD1 or TRBD2 (5 bases each). V lost 6 bases and J 4 bases, leaving 16 bases between the germline ends. CDR3 length: 13 amino acids. Germline V gene data show CDR1 as DFQATT and CDR2 as SNEGSKA (reference sequence). The DNA of the CDR3 is TGCAGTGCACCGGGACGGGACGTATACGAGCAGTACTTC. Translating it yields CSAPGRDVYEQYF.

This chain joins TRBV2 and TRBJ2-7; perhaps TRBD1 as D (6 bases). This CDR3 is 16 amino acids long. Germline assignment: CDR1 SNHLY and CDR2 FYNNEI. V shed 8 bases and J shed 4 bases, with 24 bases lying between them. In nucleotides, the CDR3 is TGTGCCAGCGTTGAAGACTGGCAGGGGCCACCTTACGAGCAGTACTTC. Translating gives CASVEDWQGPPYEQYF.

V and J are TRBV11-3 and TRBJ1-5; tentative D call: TRBD1 (6 bases). The CDR3 sequence is 13 residues long. The germline gives CDR1 SGHNT, CDR2 YENEEA. V dropped 4 bases and J dropped 5 bases, with 9 bases sitting between them. CDR3 residues: CASSSNRDQPQHF. Here the CDR3 DNA reads TGTGCCAGCAGCTCGAACAGGGATCAGCCCCAGCATTTT.

Regarding this clonotype: Because the CDR3's place on the DNA is in doubt, the DNA is left out and the CDR3 is given as listed by TCRdb. The V gene is TRBV29-1, the J gene TRBJ1-5; TRBD1 reflects the table's D call only, with no check against the DNA. The CDR3 numbers 11 amino acids, ends counted. The V gene's germline CDR1 is SQVTM and CDR2 ANQGSEA. The CDR3 loop is CSVGQGTYEHF.

This clonotype was detected ten times or more. The chain employs TRBV7-9 and TRBJ1-6, with D possibly matching TRBD1 (6 bases). Germline V gives CDR1 SEHNR, CDR2 FQNEAQ (reference sequence). Trimming shortened V by 5 bases and J by 8 bases, and 13 bases separated the two germline ends. This CDR3 region has 14 residues. The CDR3 region has the DNA TGTGCCAGCAGCCAGGACAGCCGTTATTCACCCCTCCACTTT. It codes for CASSQDSRYSPLHF.

This clonotype was detected once. Its ends do not fully match the called genes, so a read error is possible. V is TRBV2 and J is TRBJ2-7; the D gene is possibly TRBD1 (6 bases). The germline V gene has CDR1 SNHLY and CDR2 FYNNEI. The CDR3 has 16 residues. As DNA, the CDR3 is TGCGCCAGCAGCCTCCTCTTGAGGGGGAGAGAGAACGAGCAGTACTTC. This encodes CASSLLLRGRENEQYF.